This entry concerns a single T cell receptor beta chain. Its antigen is unidentified. Profiling relied on immunoSEQ multiplex PCR, and the TCRdb table lists in-frame clones only, not all of them. The sample lists around 640,000 clones, about 96% occurring once. CD45RO-negative, CCR7-positively selected cells formed the naive CD8 fraction, excluding terminally differentiated effector memory CD45RA+ cells. The V gene's germline CDR1 is SGDLS and CDR2 YYNGEE. Trimming took 0 bases from V and 1 from J, leaving 5 bases between them. This CDR3 comprises 13 residues. The data stem from a study of shared clonotypes between healthy human individuals. General study points: An expected dependence of interdonor clonotype sharing on sequencing depth was noted. Blood was the only sampled material, and tissue repertoires likely differ.

This chain joins TRBV9 and TRBJ2-7; no clear D. The sequence derives from a woman in her 30s in good health. The sequenced sample consisted of naive CD8+ T cells sorted from blood. The CDR3 sequence: CASSVAASYEQYF. In nucleotides, the CDR3 is TGTGCCAGCAGCGTAGCGGCGTCCTACGAGCAGTACTTC.